This T cell receptor (beta chain) was profiled in a study of blood T cell repertoires in COVID-19. Across the study: The study drew acute and convalescent COVID-19 samples from the United States, Italy and Spain. Nucleic acid was either cDNA or gDNA, and it came from T cells, B-cell-depleted T cells, or PBMCs.

Original methodology: Reference gene primer amplification gave estimated nucleated cell counts. Sequencing was performed with immunoSEQ multiplex PCR; in TCRdb, only in-frame clones are kept and a portion is missing. The V and J calls and clone size are taken from that table; D and trimming were inferred from the DNA. The sample lists about 220,000 clones, 80% to 90% occurring once. J gave up 9 bases and V 6 bases, and 8 bases lay outside the gene matches. The CDR3 runs to 15 residues. In germline, CDR1 is MDHEN, CDR2 SYDVKM. In assigning cohorts, the study relied on participant-reported clinical history.

Sequenced input: PBMCs or T cells enriched from blood (not recorded which). The receptor's source is a young woman in a cohort exposed to, infected with or recovered from COVID-19 (not recorded which). This rearrangement joins TRBV28 to TRBJ2-1; TRBD2 agrees at 13 bases. The CDR3 sequence: CASRTGTSGMGEQFF. CDR3 bases: TGTGCCAGCAGAACCGGGACTAGCGGGATGGGTGAGCAGTTCTTC. The full variable domain, completed using reference TRBV28 and TRBJ2-1, is DVKVTQSSRYLVKRTGEKVFLECVQDMDHENMFWYRQDPGLGLRLIYFSYDVKMKEKGDIPEGYSVSREKKERFSLILESASTNQTSMYLCASRTGTSGMGEQFFGPGTRLTVL.